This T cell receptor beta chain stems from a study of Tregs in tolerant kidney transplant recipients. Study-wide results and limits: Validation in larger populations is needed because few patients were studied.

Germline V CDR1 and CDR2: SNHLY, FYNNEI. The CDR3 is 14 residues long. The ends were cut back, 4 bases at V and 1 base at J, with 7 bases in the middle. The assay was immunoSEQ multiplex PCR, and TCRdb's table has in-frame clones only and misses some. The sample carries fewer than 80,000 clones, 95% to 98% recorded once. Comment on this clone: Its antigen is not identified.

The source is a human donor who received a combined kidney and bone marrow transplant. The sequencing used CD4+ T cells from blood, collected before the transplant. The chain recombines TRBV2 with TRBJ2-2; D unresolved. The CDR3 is CASSAQLNTGELFF. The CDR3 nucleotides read TGTGCCAGCAGTGCTCAGTTGAACACCGGGGAGCTGTTTTTT.